This T cell receptor beta chain is drawn from a study of cytomegalovirus exposure and HLA in healthy donors. General study results and limits: TCR beta chain V- and J-gene trimming was linked, in a later analysis, to a missense variant in DCLRE1C. Most TCR sequences were seen very rarely across donors, but some public TCRs occurred in many.

This clone was counted between two and nine times. Its cognate antigen is unknown. The CDR3 sequence is 15 residues long. CDR1 and CDR2 from the germline V gene are MDHEN and SYDVKM. V was shortened by 3 bases and J by 2 bases, with 11 bases between the two germline ends. The primer mix had 60 Vbeta and 13 Jbeta primers. Measured with immunoSEQ multiplex PCR; TCRdb has only the in-frame clones, and not every one. Counted here are 95,000 to 150,000 clones, roughly 80% occurring once; the ten biggest clones make up roughly 3.7%. This TCR came from a woman in her forties in good health and CMV-seropositive. The gene calls are TRBV28 and TRBJ1-5; no clear D gene. The specimen sequenced was PBMCs. The CDR3 DNA is TGTGCCAGCAGTTTTACGGGAGGAGGCAATCAGCCCCAGCATTTT. As protein: CASSFTGGGNQPQHF.